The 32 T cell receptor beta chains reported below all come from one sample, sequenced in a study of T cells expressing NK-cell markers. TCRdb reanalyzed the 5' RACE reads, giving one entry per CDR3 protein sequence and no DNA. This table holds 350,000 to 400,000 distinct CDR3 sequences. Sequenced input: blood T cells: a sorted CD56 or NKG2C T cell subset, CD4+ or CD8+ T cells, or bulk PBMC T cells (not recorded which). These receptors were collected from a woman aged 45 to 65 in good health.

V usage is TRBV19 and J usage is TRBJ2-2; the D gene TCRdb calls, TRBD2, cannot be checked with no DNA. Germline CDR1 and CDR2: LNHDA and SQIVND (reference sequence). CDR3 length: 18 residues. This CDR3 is CASRLLAGATSNTGELFF. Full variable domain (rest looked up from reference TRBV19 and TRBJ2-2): DGGITQSPKYLFRKEGQNVTLSCEQNLNHDAMYWYRQDPGQGLRLIYYSQIVNDFQKGDIAEGYSVSREKKESFPLTVTSAQKNPTAFYLCASRLLAGATSNTGELFFGEGSRLTVL.

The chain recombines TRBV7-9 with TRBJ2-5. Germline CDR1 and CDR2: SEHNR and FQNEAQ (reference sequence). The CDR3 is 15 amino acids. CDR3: CASSPSGISLETQYF.

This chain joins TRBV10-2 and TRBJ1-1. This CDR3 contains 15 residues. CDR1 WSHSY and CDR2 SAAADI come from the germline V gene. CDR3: CASSDLYGVNTEAFF.

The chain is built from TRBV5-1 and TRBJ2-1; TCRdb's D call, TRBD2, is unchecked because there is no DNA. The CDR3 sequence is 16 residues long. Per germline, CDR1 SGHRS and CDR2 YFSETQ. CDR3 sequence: CASTRLAGVRGREQFF.

The CDR3 here is CASSGRAGTFQETQYF. The rearrangement uses TRBV27 and TRBJ2-5; TCRdb's D gene call, TRBD2, goes unchecked for lack of DNA. CDR1 and CDR2 (germline): MNHEY, SMNVEV (reference sequence). The CDR3 has 16 amino acids.

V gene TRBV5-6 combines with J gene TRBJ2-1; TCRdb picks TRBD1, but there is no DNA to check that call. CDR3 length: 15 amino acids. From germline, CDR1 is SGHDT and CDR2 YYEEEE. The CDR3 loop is CASSLRDNLLNEQFF.

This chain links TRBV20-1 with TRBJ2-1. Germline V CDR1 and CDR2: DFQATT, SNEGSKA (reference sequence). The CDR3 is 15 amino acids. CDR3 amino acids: CSASLRAGVLNEQFF.

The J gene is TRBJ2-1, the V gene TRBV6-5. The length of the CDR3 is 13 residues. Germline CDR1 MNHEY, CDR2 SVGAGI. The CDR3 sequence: CASTTRRDNEQFF.

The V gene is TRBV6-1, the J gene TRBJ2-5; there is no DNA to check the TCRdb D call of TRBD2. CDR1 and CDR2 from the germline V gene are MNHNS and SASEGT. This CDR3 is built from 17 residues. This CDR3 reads CASSEARRQGGRETQYF.

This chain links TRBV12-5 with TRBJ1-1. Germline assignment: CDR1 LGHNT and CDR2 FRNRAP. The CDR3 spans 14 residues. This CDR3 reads CASGGPRENTEAFF.

CDR3: CASSRTWTSGRAKAAGELFF. The chain combines TRBV4-1 with TRBJ2-2; absent DNA, TCRdb's TRBD2 call cannot be checked. This CDR3 has 20 residues. Germline-derived CDR1 and CDR2 are MGHRA and YSYEKL.

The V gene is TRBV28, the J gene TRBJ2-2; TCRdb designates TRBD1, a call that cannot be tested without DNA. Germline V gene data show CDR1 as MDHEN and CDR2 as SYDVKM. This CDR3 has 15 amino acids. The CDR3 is CASSGQGDQTGELFF.

CDR3 loop: CSARVGAGSAYNEQFF. The chain combines TRBV20-1 with TRBJ2-1; the D call from TCRdb, TRBD1, cannot be confirmed without DNA. Germline CDR1 reads DFQATT; CDR2 reads SNEGSKA (reference sequence). The CDR3 sequence is 16 residues long.

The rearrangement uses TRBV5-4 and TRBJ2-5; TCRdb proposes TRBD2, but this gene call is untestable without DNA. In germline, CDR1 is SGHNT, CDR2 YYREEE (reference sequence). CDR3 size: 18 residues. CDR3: CASSLSLAGVGTQVTQYF.

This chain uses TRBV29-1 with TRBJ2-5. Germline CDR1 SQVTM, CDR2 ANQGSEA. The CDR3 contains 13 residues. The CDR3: CSVVYSIGETQYF.

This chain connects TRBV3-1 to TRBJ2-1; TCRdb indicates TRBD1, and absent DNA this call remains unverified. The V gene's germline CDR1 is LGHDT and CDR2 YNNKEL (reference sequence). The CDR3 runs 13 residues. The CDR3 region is CASSQGSRAEQFF.

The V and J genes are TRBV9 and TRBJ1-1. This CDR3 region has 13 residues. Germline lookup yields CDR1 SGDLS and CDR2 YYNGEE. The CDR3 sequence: CASSADVGTEAFF.

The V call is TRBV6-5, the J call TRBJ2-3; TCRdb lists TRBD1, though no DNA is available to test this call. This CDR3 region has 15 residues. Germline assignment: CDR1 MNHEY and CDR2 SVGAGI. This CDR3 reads CASTHRVGETDTQYF.

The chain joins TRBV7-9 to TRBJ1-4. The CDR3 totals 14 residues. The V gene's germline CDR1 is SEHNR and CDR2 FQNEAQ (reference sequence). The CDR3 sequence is CASSIGTFNEKLFF.

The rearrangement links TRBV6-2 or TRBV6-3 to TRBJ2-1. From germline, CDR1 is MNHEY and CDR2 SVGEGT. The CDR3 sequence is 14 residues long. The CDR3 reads CASSYSGAYNEQFF.

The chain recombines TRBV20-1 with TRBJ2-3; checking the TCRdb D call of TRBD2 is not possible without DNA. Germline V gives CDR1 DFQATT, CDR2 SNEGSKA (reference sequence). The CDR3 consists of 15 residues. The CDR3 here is CSAPSGRAWADTQYF.

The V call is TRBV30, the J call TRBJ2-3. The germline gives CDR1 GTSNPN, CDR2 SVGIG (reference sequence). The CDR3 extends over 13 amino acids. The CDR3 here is CAWSVRSTDTQYF.

CDR3 sequence: CASSHRSGLSYNEQFF. The gene calls are TRBV3-1 and TRBJ2-1; TCRdb selects TRBD2, and the lack of DNA leaves this call unchecked. This CDR3 is 16 amino acids long. The germline CDR1 and CDR2 sequences are LGHDT and YNNKEL (reference sequence).

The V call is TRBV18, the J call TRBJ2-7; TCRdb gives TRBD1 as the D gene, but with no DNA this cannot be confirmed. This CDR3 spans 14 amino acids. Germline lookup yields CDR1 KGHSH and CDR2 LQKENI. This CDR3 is CASSLGQGRKGQYF.

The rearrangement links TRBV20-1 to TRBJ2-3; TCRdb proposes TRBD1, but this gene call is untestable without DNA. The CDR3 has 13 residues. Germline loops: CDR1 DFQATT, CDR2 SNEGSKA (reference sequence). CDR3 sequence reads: CSATRDGSDTQYF.

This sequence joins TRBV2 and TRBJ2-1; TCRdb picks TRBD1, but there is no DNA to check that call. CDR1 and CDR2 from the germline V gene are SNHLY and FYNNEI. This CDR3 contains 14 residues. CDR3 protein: CASIEKGGSYEQFF. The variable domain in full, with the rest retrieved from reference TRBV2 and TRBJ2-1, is EPEVTQTPSHQVTQMGQEVILRCVPISNHLYFYWYRQILGQKVEFLVSFYNNEISEKSEIFDDQFSVERPDGSNFTLKIRSTKLEDSAMYFCASIEKGGSYEQFFGPGTRLTVL.

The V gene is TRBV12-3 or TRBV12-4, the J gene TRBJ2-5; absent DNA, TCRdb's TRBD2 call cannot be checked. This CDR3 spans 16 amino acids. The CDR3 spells CASSHPPRLAEETQYF.

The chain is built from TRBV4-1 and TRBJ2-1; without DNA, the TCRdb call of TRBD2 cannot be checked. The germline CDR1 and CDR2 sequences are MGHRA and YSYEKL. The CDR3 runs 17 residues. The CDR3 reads CASSQATAGGTYNEQFF.

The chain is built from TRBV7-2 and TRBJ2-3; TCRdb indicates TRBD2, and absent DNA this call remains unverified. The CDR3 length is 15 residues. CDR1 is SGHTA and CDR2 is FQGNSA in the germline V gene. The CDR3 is CASSKTSGYTDTQYF. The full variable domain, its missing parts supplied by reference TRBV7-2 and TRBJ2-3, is GAGVSQSPSNKVTEKGKDVELRCDPISGHTALYWYRQSLGQGLEFLIYFQGNSAPDKSGLPSDRFSAERTGGSVSTLTIQRTQQEDSAVYLCASSKTSGYTDTQYFGPGTRLTVL.

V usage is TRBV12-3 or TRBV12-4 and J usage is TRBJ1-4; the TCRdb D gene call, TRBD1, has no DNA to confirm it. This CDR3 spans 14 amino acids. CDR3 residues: CASTPGRANEKLFF.

The CDR3 sequence is CSARSGAGGRLNTIYF. The chain recombines TRBV20-1 with TRBJ1-3; lacking DNA, the TRBD1 call made by TCRdb goes unchecked. The CDR3 totals 16 residues. CDR1 and CDR2 from the germline V gene are DFQATT and SNEGSKA (reference sequence).

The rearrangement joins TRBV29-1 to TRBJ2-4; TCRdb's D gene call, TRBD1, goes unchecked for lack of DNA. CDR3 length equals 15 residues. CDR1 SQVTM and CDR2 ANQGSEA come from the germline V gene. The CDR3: CSVRSSMVGGNIQYF.